The 20 T cell receptor beta chains reported below all come from one sample, sequenced in a study of T cells in Graves' hyperthyroidism and ophthalmopathy. Amplified TCR beta CDR3 regions derived from RNA transcripts. HTBI primers were the set used in a first-round RT-PCR of the TCR CDR3. TCRdb fed the multiplex PCR reads into MiXCR, producing one record per CDR3 protein. The data hold about 350,000 distinct CDR3 sequences, with nearly 15% observed a single time. Specimen: blood. These receptors all stem from a woman aged 60 to 75 with Graves' ophthalmopathy.

In its sample, this clonotype was seen a few times. Compared with germline, one end of the junction differs, possibly owing to a read error. The chain has TRBV20-1 and TRBJ2-5; the D is unclear. The CDR3 consists of 11 residues. Germline V gives CDR1 DFQATT, CDR2 SNEGSKA (reference sequence). The DNA of the CDR3 is TGCATTGCTGAAGCTCAAGAGACCCAGTACTTC. It is translated as CIAEAQETQYF.

This clonotype was seen more than once but under ten times. The chain is built from TRBV7-9 and TRBJ1-4, with 7 bases that match TRBD1. The CDR3 runs to 15 residues. J lost 5 bases, V lost 5 bases, and 8 bases had no gene match. Germline-derived CDR1 and CDR2 are SEHNR and FQNEAQ (reference sequence). CDR3 DNA sequence: TGTGCCAGCAGCCCTAGGGGGCAGGGAAATGAAAAACTGTTTTTT. Translating it yields CASSPRGQGNEKLFF. The variable domain in full, completed from reference TRBV7-9 and TRBJ1-4, reads DTGVSQNPRHKITKRGQNVTFRCDPISEHNRLYWYRQTLGQGPEFLTYFQNEAQLEKSRLLSDRFSAERPKGSFSTLEIQRTEQGDSAMYLCASSPRGQGNEKLFFGSGTQLSVL.

This clonotype was found many times. The chain links TRBV20-1 to TRBJ2-7, with a weak D call TRBD1 (5 bases). CDR1 is DFQATT, CDR2 SNEGSKA, per germline (reference sequence). Trimming pared 3 bases from V and 7 bases from J, leaving 16 bases between. The CDR3 totals 13 residues. CDR3 sequence reads: CSARDGAIDEQYF. CDR3 sequence (DNA): TGCAGTGCTAGGGATGGGGCGATTGATGAGCAGTACTTC.

This clonotype was counted at least ten times. The J gene is TRBJ2-3, the V gene TRBV27, with 7 nucleotides matching TRBD2. Germline assignment: CDR1 MNHEY and CDR2 SMNVEV (reference sequence). V gave up 7 bases and J gave up 3 bases; unmatched junction bases: 19. This CDR3 is built from 18 residues. CDR3 sequence (DNA): TGTGCCAGCACACCTGCCGCGTGGTATTGGCGGGAGACAGATACGCAGTATTTT. This sequence encodes CASTPAAWYWRETDTQYF.

The chain recombines TRBV9 with TRBJ2-1, with D uncertain. This CDR3 has 17 residues. Deletions cut 1 base from V and 3 bases from J, with 17 bases between. From germline, CDR1 is SGDLS and CDR2 YYNGEE. The CDR3 is CASSVNPWQLGYNEQFF. For the CDR3, the DNA is TGTGCCAGCAGCGTAAACCCGTGGCAGTTAGGCTACAATGAGCAGTTCTTC.

This clonotype occurred many times. This sequence joins TRBV7-3 and TRBJ2-1; the match to TRBD2 covers 7 bases. Germline V gene lookup returns CDR1 SGHTA and CDR2 FQGTGA. This CDR3 has 16 residues. V lost 5 bases to trimming and J lost 0 bases; unmatched junction nucleotides: 7. The CDR3 DNA reads as TGTGCCAGCAGCCAAACTAGCGCTAGCTCCTACAATGAGCAGTTCTTC. Amino acid sequence: CASSQTSASSYNEQFF.

Notes on this clonotype: Just one base apart from a much larger clone, this may be a read error. The chain combines TRBV6-2 or TRBV6-3 with TRBJ1-2, with TRBD1 identical over 8 bases. The CDR3 length is 15 residues. Germline V CDR1 and CDR2: MNHEY, SVGEGT. CDR3 sequence (DNA): TGTGCCAGCAGTTCTGACAGGGGCCCCCTCTATGCCTACACCTTC. Protein sequence: CASSSDRGPLYAYTF.

This clonotype was seen only a few times. This sequence joins TRBV15 and TRBJ2-5; D not certain. V was clipped by 6 bases and J by 0 bases, with 5 bases between them. The CDR3 runs 12 residues. Germline V lookup: CDR1 LNHNV, CDR2 YYDKDF (reference sequence). The CDR3 DNA sequence: TGTGCCACCAGTCCGTACCAAGAGACCCAGTACTTC. Residues: CATSPYQETQYF.

CDR3 amino acids: CSARERETQYF. DNA of the CDR3: TGCAGTGCTAGAGAACGAGAGACCCAGTACTTC. V gene TRBV20-1 combines with J gene TRBJ2-5; D is unresolved. V was shortened by 0 bases and J by 4 bases, with 3 bases between the two germline ends. CDR3 size: 11 residues. Per germline, CDR1 DFQATT and CDR2 SNEGSKA (reference sequence).

This clonotype showed up just a few times. The rearrangement links TRBV28 to TRBJ2-7, with 8 bases that match TRBD2. The germline V gene has CDR1 MDHEN and CDR2 SYDVKM. The CDR3 extends over 15 amino acids. The ends lost 1 base at V and 5 bases at J; junction bases unmatched: 7. CDR3 region: CASSLSGGMRHEQYF. The CDR3 nucleotides are TGTGCCAGCAGTTTATCGGGGGGGATGAGGCACGAGCAGTACTTC.

The V call is TRBV15, the J call TRBJ2-7; D is ambiguous. The length of the CDR3 is 14 residues. V shed 5 bases and J shed 2 bases, with 13 bases lying between them. The germline CDR1 and CDR2 sequences are LNHNV and YYDKDF (reference sequence). CDR3 sequence reads: CATSPSALAYEQYF. The CDR3 nucleotides are TGTGCCACCAGCCCCTCTGCATTGGCCTACGAGCAGTACTTC.

This chain connects TRBV28 to TRBJ2-5; perhaps TRBD1 as D (5 bases). This CDR3 spans 18 amino acids. CDR1 and CDR2 (germline): MDHEN, SYDVKM. V lost 1 base and J lost 3, with 21 bases in between. The DNA of the CDR3 is TGTGCCAGCAGTTTATATCTCGGGTCTAGGGTCAGGGAAGAGACCCAGTACTTC. This codes for CASSLYLGSRVREETQYF.

There are many counts of this clonotype. The chain combines TRBV3-1 with TRBJ1-1; 7 bases are a match to TRBD1. The CDR3 is 13 amino acids. Germline V gives CDR1 LGHDT, CDR2 YNNKEL (reference sequence). V gave up 0 bases and J gave up 5 bases; unmatched junction bases: 0. CDR3 amino acids: CASSQDRGTEAFF. Written as DNA, the CDR3 is TGTGCCAGCAGCCAAGACAGGGGGACTGAAGCTTTCTTT. The entire variable domain, with the rest obtained from reference TRBV3-1 and TRBJ1-1, is as follows: DTAVSQTPKYLVTQMGNDKSIKCEQNLGHDTMYWYKQDSKKFLKIMFSYNNKELIINETVPNRFSPKSPDKAHLNLHINSLELGDSAVYFCASSQDRGTEAFFGQGTRLTVV.

At least ten counts were recorded for this clonotype. This rearrangement joins TRBV3-1 to TRBJ2-1, with 8 bases aligning to TRBD1. V shed 2 bases and J 10 bases; nucleotides not matched to a gene: 13. CDR1 LGHDT and CDR2 YNNKEL come from the germline V gene (reference sequence). This CDR3 has 16 residues. CDR3: CASSQRQGNRGSEQFF. CDR3 DNA sequence: TGTGCCAGCAGCCAAAGACAGGGGAATCGTGGTAGCGAGCAGTTCTTC.

The table lists this clonotype with a few counts. This chain uses TRBV28 with TRBJ2-4, with 11 bases lining up with TRBD2. The J segment lost 4 bases and the V segment lost 6 bases, leaving 8 bases of the junction unmatched. This CDR3 spans 16 amino acids. The V gene's germline CDR1 is MDHEN and CDR2 SYDVKM. In nucleotides, the CDR3 is TGTGCCAGCAGCCCCCCTAGCGGGAGGAGGAAAAACATTCAGTACTTC. Translating it yields CASSPPSGRRKNIQYF.

This clonotype came up many times. V is TRBV20-1 and J is TRBJ1-3; TRBD1 is a possible D gene (5 bases). The CDR3 totals 15 residues. Trimming cost V 2 bases and J 0 bases, with 11 bases left between them. Germline values: CDR1 DFQATT, CDR2 SNEGSKA (reference sequence). CDR3 amino acids: CSARPGHLSGNTIYF. Here the CDR3 DNA reads TGCAGTGCTAGACCCGGACACCTCTCTGGAAACACCATATATTTT.

This clonotype was picked up many times. The chain employs TRBV6-2 or TRBV6-3 and TRBJ1-2; 7 bases agree with TRBD1. The germline CDR1 and CDR2 sequences are MNHEY and SVGEGT. V lost 2 bases and J lost 2; bases outside the gene matches: 8. The CDR3 totals 16 residues. CDR3 protein: CASSYAAADRNYGYTF. The CDR3 DNA reads as TGTGCCAGCAGTTACGCGGCGGCGGACAGGAACTATGGCTACACCTTC.

At least ten counts were recorded for this clonotype. The CDR3 region is CASSENYGTSAYNEQFF. CDR3 DNA: TGTGCCAGCAGTGAGAACTACGGGACTAGCGCATACAATGAGCAGTTCTTC. V usage is TRBV2 and J usage is TRBJ2-1; 10 nucleotides line up with TRBD2. There are 17 residues in the CDR3. Trimming removed 3 bases from V and 4 bases from J; junction bases left unmatched: 9. Germline values: CDR1 SNHLY, CDR2 FYNNEI.

The V call is TRBV5-8, the J call TRBJ2-2; TRBD2 aligns across 8 bases. CDR3 length: 14 amino acids. CDR1 and CDR2 (germline): SGHTS, YDEGEE. The V gene end was trimmed by 4 bases and the J gene end by 6 bases; junction bases not matched to a gene: 5. CDR3 in amino acids: CASSPGREPGELFF. The CDR3 nucleotides are TGTGCCAGCAGCCCCGGGAGGGAGCCCGGGGAGCTGTTTTTT.

This clonotype was seen more than once but under ten times. The chain couples TRBV7-9 to TRBJ2-7; TRBD1 matches 7 bases. The length of the CDR3 is 15 residues. V was clipped by 2 bases and J by 2 bases; unmatched bases: 6. Germline-derived CDR1 and CDR2 are SEHNR and FQNEAQ (reference sequence). The CDR3 DNA is TGTGCCAGCAGCTTAACAGACAGGGAGACCTACGAGCAGTACTTC. Encoded protein: CASSLTDRETYEQYF.